This is a list of T cell receptor beta chains from one sample in a study of cytomegalovirus exposure and HLA in healthy donors. The method was immunoSEQ multiplex PCR; TCRdb's version includes in-frame clones alone and lacks a portion of them. The sample's table shows 200,000 to 250,000 clones. The sequencing input was PBMCs. All receptors come from a girl aged 2 to 10 in good health and CMV-seropositive. Both conserved end residues are trimmed from each CDR3.

v_gene | CDR3aa
TRBV5-1 | ASRTSAHRPGTDTQY
TRBV7-9 | ASSVGTAGTQY
TRBV5-8 | ADRGLEMNTEAF
TRBV28 | ASTLTGVYEQY
TRBV5-1 | ASSLGAGPQETQY
TRBV5-1 | ASSSGQGATEAF
TRBV6-1 | ASCLQSYEQY
TRBV5-1 | ASSPRDRGGTGELF
TRBV5-1 | ASGYRGQETQY
TRBV4-1 | ASSQGLDQPQH
TRBV5-4 | ASSQGHTDTQY
TRBV6-5 | ASSYSGTGSYEQY
TRBV28 | ASSLRQTSTDTQY
TRBV7-9 | ASSPTGGDTEAF